This T cell receptor (beta chain) was identified in a study of shared clonotypes between healthy human individuals. With V trimmed by 7 bases and J by 3 bases, 6 bases remained unmatched. Germline CDR1 and CDR2: SGHRS and YFSETQ. The CDR3 spans 14 residues. Sequenced by immunoSEQ multiplex PCR; TCRdb stores in-frame clones only, minus some. The sample lists around 980,000 clones, about 80% occurring once. General study findings and limits: A limitation of the genetic and exposure-history diversity represented arose from few donors. Large depth notwithstanding, sorted-subset sequencing proved incomplete by rarefaction.

The table lists this clone with a few counts. Its matching antigen is unknown. The source of this sequence is a man in his late teens or twenties in good health. Some clones in this sample may be carry-over from other donors' samples. The sample consisted of memory CD4+ T cells from PBMCs. Subset in this sample: CD45RA-negative fraction. The chain has TRBV5-1 and TRBJ2-7, with 11 bases aligning to TRBD1. CDR3 residues: CASGWGTGGYEQYF. The CDR3 coding sequence is TGCGCCAGCGGGTGGGGGACAGGGGGCTACGAGCAGTACTTC.